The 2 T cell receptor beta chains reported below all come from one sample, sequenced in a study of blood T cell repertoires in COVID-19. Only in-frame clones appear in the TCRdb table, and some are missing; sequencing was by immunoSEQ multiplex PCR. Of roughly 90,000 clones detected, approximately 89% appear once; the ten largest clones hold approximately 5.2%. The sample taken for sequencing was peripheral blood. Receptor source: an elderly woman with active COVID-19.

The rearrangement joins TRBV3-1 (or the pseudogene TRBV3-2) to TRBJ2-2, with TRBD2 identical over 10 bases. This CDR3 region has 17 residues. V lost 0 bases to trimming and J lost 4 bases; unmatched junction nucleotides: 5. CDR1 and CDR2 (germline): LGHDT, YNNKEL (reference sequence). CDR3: CASSQESLAGVTGELFF. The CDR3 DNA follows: TGTGCCAGCAGCCAAGAGAGTCTAGCGGGAGTCACCGGGGAGCTGTTTTTT.

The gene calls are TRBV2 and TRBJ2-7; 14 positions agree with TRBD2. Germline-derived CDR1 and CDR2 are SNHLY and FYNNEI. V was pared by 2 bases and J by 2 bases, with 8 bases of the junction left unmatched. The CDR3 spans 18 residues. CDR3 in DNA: TGTGCCAGCAGTGAACGACTAGCGGGAGGGCCGGGTACCTACGAGCAGTACTTC. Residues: CASSERLAGGPGTYEQYF.